This entry concerns a single T cell receptor (beta chain). Its antigen is unidentified. Possible read error: a much larger clone is one base away. A 10-nucleotide random UMI tagged transcripts in template-switch 5'RACE cDNA synthesis. A single record per CDR3 protein comes from TCRdb applying MiXCR to the 5' RACE reads. The sample yields approximately 130,000 distinct CDR3 sequences, more than 2.5% seen once. These data come from a study of neurological immune-mediated disorders. General study findings and limits: The greatest degree of TCR clonal expansion was observed in HTLV-1-associated myelopathy, with the lowest in multiple sclerosis, below that of healthy controls.

Germline-derived CDR1 and CDR2 are SGHTA and FQGNSA. Between the trimmed V and J ends, which lost 1 base and 5 bases, there was a span of 9 bases. The CDR3 extends over 14 amino acids. V usage is TRBV7-2 and J usage is TRBJ2-1; possible D gene TRBD2, 5 bases. Input material: PBMCs. The sequence derives from a young woman with multiple sclerosis. CDR3 in amino acids: CASSLGVANNEQFF. CDR3 nucleotides: TGTGCCAGCAGCTTAGGTGTAGCGAACAATGAGCAGTTCTTC.